This TCR beta chain comes out of a study of blood T cell repertoires in COVID-19 (dated by TCRdb to about 2020). The study in broad terms: Collaborator samples came from the United States, Italy and Spain and covered acute and convalescent phases of COVID-19. The prospective study material was composed of cDNA or gDNA derived from T cells, B-cell-depleted T cells, or PBMCs. Subjects who had been exposed to COVID-19, were actively infected with it, or had recovered from it provided the deeply sampled blood TCRbeta repertoires that made up the dataset. A freely available public database, intended as a resource for researchers studying the immune response to SARS-CoV-2, is where the repertoires were released. Samples were obtained from the ongoing ImmuneRACE study (first 160 participants) and from about 1,300 subjects provided by 6 global collaborators. The sample metadata nearly always contained a de-identified subject ID, COVID-19 status, age in years and sex. Where available, HLA class I and class II types were obtained from metadata supplied by the sample provider rather than from assay-based typing.

TCRbeta CDR3 regions were amplified from genomic DNA using the immunoSEQ Assay, a bias-controlled multiplex PCR. The paper's data handling went like this. The number of nucleated cells in each sample was estimated from the amplification of reference gene primers within the assay. To quantify the absolute abundance of each unique TCRbeta CDR3 rearrangement, sequence reads were collapsed and filtered. For each sample, productive Simpson clonality was calculated as the square root of Simpson's diversity index over productive rearrangements. The table comes from immuneACCESS by way of TCRdb, which keeps in-frame sequences with V and J called. Part of the clones is missing from these tables; in studies checked, under half for an unresolved V gene and the rest for unknown reasons. D and trimming come from the DNA, and the V and J calls and clone size come from that table. In all, the sample holds over 150,000 clones, and 76% of those were seen once. The ten largest clones capture approximately 3.7% of the sample.

A word on this clone: Its antigen remains undetermined. One base away there is no much larger clone; base qualities are not given.

The germline V gene sets CDR1 to KGHSY and CDR2 to FQNENV. At the junction V is shortened by 2 bases and J by 2 bases, with 12 bases in between. The CDR3 measures 15 amino acids from cysteine to phenylalanine. This entry keeps only the CDR3 DNA: 45 bases, framed from base 1. The collaborating institutions used their own protocols to collect whole blood in K2EDTA tubes. For TCRbeta analysis, collaborators shipped samples as frozen whole blood, isolated PBMCs, or DNA extracted from either of those sample types. Overall study outcomes, separate from this receptor: How much clinical and demographic metadata was included differed by source and by participant, and the metadata was provided uncurated.

What was sequenced was peripheral blood. This clonotype originated in an elderly woman with acute or convalescent COVID-19. The chain employs TRBV16 and TRBJ1-2; no D gene call is confident. Here is the DNA: TGTGCCAGCAGCCAACAACGGGAGAGCAACTATGGCTACACCTTC. The encoded protein is CASSQQRESNYGYTF.